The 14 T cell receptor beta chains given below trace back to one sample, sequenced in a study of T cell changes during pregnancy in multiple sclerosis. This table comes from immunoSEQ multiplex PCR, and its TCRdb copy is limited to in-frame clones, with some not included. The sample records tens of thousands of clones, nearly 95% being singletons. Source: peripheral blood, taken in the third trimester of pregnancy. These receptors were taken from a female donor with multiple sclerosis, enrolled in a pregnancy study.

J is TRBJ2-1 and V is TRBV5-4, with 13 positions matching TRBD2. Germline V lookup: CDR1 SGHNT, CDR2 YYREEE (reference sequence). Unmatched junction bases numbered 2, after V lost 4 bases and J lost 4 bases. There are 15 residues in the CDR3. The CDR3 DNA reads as TGTGCCAGCAGCCCGGGACTAGCGGGATACAATGAGCAGTTCTTC. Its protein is CASSPGLAGYNEQFF.

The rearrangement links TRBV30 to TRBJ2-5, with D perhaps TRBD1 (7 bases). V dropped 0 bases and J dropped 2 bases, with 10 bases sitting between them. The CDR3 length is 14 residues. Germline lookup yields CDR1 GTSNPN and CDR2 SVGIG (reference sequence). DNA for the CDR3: TGTGCCTGGAGTGTAGCAGGGGGGCAAGAGACCCAGTACTTC. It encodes CAWSVAGGQETQYF. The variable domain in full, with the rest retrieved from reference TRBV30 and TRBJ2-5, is SQTIHQWPATLVQPVGSPLSLECTVEGTSNPNLYWYRQAAGRGLQLLFYSVGIGQISSEVPQNLSASRPQDRQFILSSKKLLLSDSGFYLCAWSVAGGQETQYFGPGTRLLVL.

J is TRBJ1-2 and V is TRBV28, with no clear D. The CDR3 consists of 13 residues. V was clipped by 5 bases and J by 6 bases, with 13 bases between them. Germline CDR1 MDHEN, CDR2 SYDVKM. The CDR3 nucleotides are TGTGCCAGCAGTCCCCCCGGGTGGGATGGCTACACCTTC. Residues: CASSPPGWDGYTF.

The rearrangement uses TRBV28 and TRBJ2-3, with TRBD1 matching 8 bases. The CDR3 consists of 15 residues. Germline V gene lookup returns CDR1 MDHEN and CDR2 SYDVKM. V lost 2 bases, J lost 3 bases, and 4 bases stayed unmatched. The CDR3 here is CASSLTDRETDTQYF. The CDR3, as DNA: TGTGCCAGCAGTTTAACGGACAGGGAGACAGATACGCAGTATTTT.

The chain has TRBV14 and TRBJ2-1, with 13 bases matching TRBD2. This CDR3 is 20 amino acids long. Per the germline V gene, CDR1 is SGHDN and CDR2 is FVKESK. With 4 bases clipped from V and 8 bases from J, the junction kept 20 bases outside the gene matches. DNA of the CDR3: TGTGCCAGCAGCCGTCGCACAGGCACTAGCGGGAGGGCCGGGTTTGATGAGCAGTTCTTC. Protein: CASSRRTGTSGRAGFDEQFF.

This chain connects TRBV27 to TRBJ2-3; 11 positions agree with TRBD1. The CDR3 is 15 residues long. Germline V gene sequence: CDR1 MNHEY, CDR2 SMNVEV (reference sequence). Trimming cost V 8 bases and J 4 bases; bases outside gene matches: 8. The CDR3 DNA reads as TGTGCCAGCCGAACCGGACAGGGGGCTTCAGATACGCAGTATTTT. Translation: CASRTGQGASDTQYF.

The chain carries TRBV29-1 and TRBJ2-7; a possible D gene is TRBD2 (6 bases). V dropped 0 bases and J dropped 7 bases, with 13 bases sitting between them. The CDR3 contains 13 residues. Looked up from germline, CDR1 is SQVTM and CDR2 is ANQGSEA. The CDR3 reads CSVEDRMRGEQYF. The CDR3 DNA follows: TGCAGCGTTGAAGATAGGATGCGGGGTGAGCAGTACTTC.

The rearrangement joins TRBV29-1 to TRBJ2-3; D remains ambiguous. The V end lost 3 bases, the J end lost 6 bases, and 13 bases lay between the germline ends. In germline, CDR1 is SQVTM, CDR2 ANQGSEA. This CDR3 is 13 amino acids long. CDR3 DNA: TGCAGCGTTGATAGTCGTCCCTCCGATACGCAGTATTTT. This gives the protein CSVDSRPSDTQYF.

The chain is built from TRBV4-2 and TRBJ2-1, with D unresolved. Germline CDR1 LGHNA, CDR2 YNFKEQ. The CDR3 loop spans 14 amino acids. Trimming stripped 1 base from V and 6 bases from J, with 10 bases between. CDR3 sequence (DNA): TGTGCCAGCAGCCAAGGCAAGGCGGTCAATGAGCAGTTCTTC. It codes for CASSQGKAVNEQFF.

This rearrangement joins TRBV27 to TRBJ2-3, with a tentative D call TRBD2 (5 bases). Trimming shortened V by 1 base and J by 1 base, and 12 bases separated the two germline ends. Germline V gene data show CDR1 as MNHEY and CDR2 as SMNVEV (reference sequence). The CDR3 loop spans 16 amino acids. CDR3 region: CASSLFWTGGTDTQYF. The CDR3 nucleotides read TGTGCCAGCAGTTTATTTTGGACTGGAGGCACAGATACGCAGTATTTT.

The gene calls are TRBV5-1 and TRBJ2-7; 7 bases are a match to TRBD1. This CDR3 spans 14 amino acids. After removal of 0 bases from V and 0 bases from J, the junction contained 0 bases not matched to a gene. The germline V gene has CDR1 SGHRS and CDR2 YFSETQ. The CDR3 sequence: CASSLGDSSYEQYF. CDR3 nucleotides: TGCGCCAGCAGCTTGGGGGACAGCTCCTACGAGCAGTACTTC.

CDR3 residues: CASSYQQGVETQYF. The DNA for the CDR3 is TGTGCCAGCAGTTACCAACAGGGAGTGGAGACCCAGTACTTC. This rearrangement joins TRBV6-5 to TRBJ2-5; a weak D match, TRBD1 (6 bases). CDR3 length: 14 residues. V was clipped by 2 bases and J by 5 bases, with 12 bases between them. Germline CDR1 is MNHEY and CDR2 is SVGAGI.

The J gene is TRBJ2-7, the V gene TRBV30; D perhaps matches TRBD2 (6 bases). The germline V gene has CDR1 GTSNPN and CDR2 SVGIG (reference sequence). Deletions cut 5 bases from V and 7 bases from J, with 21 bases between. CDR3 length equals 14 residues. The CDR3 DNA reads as TGTGCCTGGGACCGGGACCGGAGGGGCCTGGAGCAGTACTTC. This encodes CAWDRDRRGLEQYF.

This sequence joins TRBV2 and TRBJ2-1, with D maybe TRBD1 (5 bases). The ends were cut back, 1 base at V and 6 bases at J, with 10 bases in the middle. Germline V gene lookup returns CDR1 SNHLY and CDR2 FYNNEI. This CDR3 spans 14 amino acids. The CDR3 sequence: CASSEGGAINEQFF. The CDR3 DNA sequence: TGTGCCAGCAGTGAAGGGGGCGCCATCAATGAGCAGTTCTTC.